Presented here are 8 T cell receptor beta chains from one specimen sequenced in a study of shared clonotypes between healthy human individuals. The protocol was immunoSEQ multiplex PCR, while the TCRdb copy is restricted to in-frame clones and leaves out a portion. The table lists more than 2,000,000 clones, approximately 95% of them singletons. The sequenced sample consisted of naive CD4+ T cells from PBMCs. The subset: CD45RA+ positively selected. All receptors come from a man younger than 35 in good health. Some clones in this sample may be carry-over from other donors' samples.

The genes are TRBV10-2 and TRBJ1-2, with a weak D call TRBD1 (5 bases). From germline, CDR1 is WSHSY and CDR2 SAAADI. The CDR3 has 15 amino acids. Trimming stripped 6 bases from V and 8 bases from J, with 22 bases between. For the CDR3, the DNA is TGCGCCAGCAGAGCCACCGGGACCCTTGGTAGCGGCTACACCTTC. It translates to CASRATGTLGSGYTF.

This clone has a single count. The V and J genes are TRBV2 and TRBJ1-3; 8 bases agree with TRBD1. The junction had 3 bases not matched to a gene; V was cut back by 3 bases and J by 2 bases. The germline V gene encodes CDR1 SNHLY and CDR2 FYNNEI. This CDR3 has 15 amino acids. The CDR3 region is CASSDDRGAGNTIYF. CDR3 coding DNA: TGTGCCAGCAGTGACGACAGGGGCGCTGGAAACACCATATATTTT.

The chain recombines TRBV11-3 with TRBJ2-1, with 16 bases matching TRBD2. V lost 5 bases and J lost 0; bases outside the gene matches: 10. The CDR3 runs to 20 residues. Germline V gene data show CDR1 as SGHNT and CDR2 as YENEEA. CDR3 sequence reads: CASSAGRGLAGGPSYNEQFF. CDR3 in DNA: TGTGCCAGCAGCGCCGGACGGGGACTAGCGGGAGGGCCCTCCTACAATGAGCAGTTCTTC.

The J gene is TRBJ1-1, the V gene TRBV5-1; D unresolved. Germline CDR1 is SGHRS and CDR2 is YFSETQ. Trimming cost V 4 bases and J 1 base, with 14 bases left between them. The CDR3 is 15 residues long. The CDR3 DNA reads as TGCGCCAGCAGCCCACTGAGTAGGGCGAACACTGAAGCTTTCTTT. Its translation: CASSPLSRANTEAFF.

V gene TRBV9 combines with J gene TRBJ2-5, with 7 bases aligning to TRBD1. The CDR3 sequence is 17 residues long. V lost 0 bases, J lost 0 bases, and 8 bases stayed unmatched. The V gene's germline CDR1 is SGDLS and CDR2 YYNGEE. The CDR3 nucleotides are TGTGCCAGCAGCGTAGCCACAGGGGCCTCACACCAAGAGACCCAGTACTTC. This gives the protein CASSVATGASHQETQYF.

The chain links TRBV5-1 to TRBJ2-3; D call uncertain. The germline V gene has CDR1 SGHRS and CDR2 YFSETQ. Trimming stripped 0 bases from V and 4 bases from J, with 18 bases between. There are 17 residues in the CDR3. The CDR3 reads CASSLVSVNSGADTQYF. In DNA form, the CDR3 reads TGCGCCAGCAGCTTGGTTTCTGTCAACTCAGGCGCAGATACGCAGTATTTT.

The CDR3 here is CASSRLLPRSAGGELFF. The DNA of the CDR3 is TGTGCCAGTAGTAGACTTCTTCCGAGATCTGCTGGCGGGGAGCTGTTTTTT. V usage is TRBV19 and J usage is TRBJ2-2; D is uncertain. This CDR3 is built from 17 residues. V was trimmed by 4 bases and J by 7 bases, leaving 22 bases between them. CDR1 and CDR2 (germline): LNHDA, SQIVND (reference sequence).

The chain carries TRBV6-1 and TRBJ1-1, with D possibly being TRBD1 (5 bases). The CDR3 runs 15 residues. V was trimmed by 6 bases and J by 3 bases, leaving 17 bases between them. The germline gives CDR1 MNHNS, CDR2 SASEGT. CDR3 sequence: CASRSRGARDTEAFF. CDR3 sequence (DNA): TGTGCCAGCAGGAGTAGAGGGGCCAGAGACACTGAAGCTTTCTTT.